Listed below are T cell receptor beta chains from one sample, sequenced in a study of CD8+CD57+ T cells in acquired aplastic anemia. TCRdb called the reads again in MiXCR, with one record for every CDR3 protein. The sample lists roughly 63,000 distinct CDR3 sequences, 50% to 55% seen once, with approximately 8.3% in the top ten. Sequenced: sorted CD4+, CD8+, or CD8+CD57+ T cells (not recorded which) from PBMCs. Source of these receptors: a human donor in good health, serving as a control. Both conserved end residues are part of each CDR3. Each record gives: clone size, D gene, J gene, V gene, CDR3 protein, CDR3 DNA. D genes are given only for firm matches. Size is stated for part of the rows, as once, few or many counts, or as a class when the clone is expanded.

>NA|TRBD2|TRBJ2-7|TRBV7-6
CASSPLLAGVYEQYF
TGTGCCAGCAGCCCCCTACTAGCGGGTGTTTACGAGCAGTACTTC
>NA|NA|TRBJ2-3|TRBV19
CARGGPVTDTQYF
TGTGCCAGGGGGGGACCAGTCACAGATACGCAGTATTTT
>many|NA|TRBJ2-5|TRBV5-1
CASMGTGWETQYF
TGCGCCAGCATGGGTACGGGGTGGGAGACCCAGTACTTC
>few|NA|TRBJ2-7|TRBV24-1
CATSLSEGRRSSYEQYF
TGTGCCACCAGTCTGTCAGAAGGCCGGCGTAGCTCCTACGAGCAGTACTTC
>NA|TRBD1|TRBJ1-2|TRBV7-9
CASSTGQYGYTF
TGTGCCAGCAGCACGGGACAGTATGGCTACACCTTC
>NA|NA|TRBJ1-3|TRBV19
CASIRRYSGNTIYF
TGTGCCAGTATCCGTCGATACTCTGGAAACACCATATATTTT
>once|NA|TRBJ2-7|TRBV19
CASSIAGDPDYEQYF
TGTGCCAGTAGTATAGCAGGGGACCCAGACTACGAGCAGTACTTC
>many|TRBD2|TRBJ2-2|TRBV11-1
CASSRRLAGNTGELFF
TGTGCCAGCAGCCGAAGACTAGCGGGGAACACCGGGGAGCTGTTTTTT
>once|NA|TRBJ2-7|TRBV10-3
CAISETLERAYEQYF
TGTGCCATCAGTGAGACCCTCGAGAGGGCCTACGAGCAGTACTTC
>NA|NA|TRBJ1-6|TRBV7-9
CASSLEGGASPLHF
TGTGCCAGCAGCTTAGAGGGGGGCGCCTCACCCCTCCACTTT
>many|TRBD1|TRBJ2-3|TRBV6-4
CASSGTGGDTQYF
TGTGCCAGCAGTGGGACAGGGGGGGATACGCAGTATTTT
>NA|NA|TRBJ1-6|TRBV29-1
CSVRDTGIPNSPLHF
TGCAGCGTCAGGGACACCGGGATTCCTAATTCACCCCTCCACTTT
>many|TRBD1|TRBJ2-5|TRBV5-1
CASSLNVGQQETQYF
TGCGCCAGCAGCCTGAATGTGGGACAGCAAGAGACCCAGTACTTC
>NA|NA|TRBJ1-1|TRBV19
CASSSENTEAFF
TGTGCCAGTAGTTCAGAGAACACTGAAGCTTTCTTT